Shown below are 5 T cell receptor beta chains from a single sample sequenced in a study of shared clonotypes between healthy human individuals. The repertoire was sequenced with immunoSEQ multiplex PCR; TCRdb's copy has only in-frame clones and lacks some. The repertoire holds roughly 640,000 clones, with 74% as singletons. The specimen was memory CD4+ T cells sorted from blood. Described subset: CD45RA-negative fraction. The receptor set was obtained from a woman younger than 45 in good health.

The chain couples TRBV7-7 to TRBJ2-7, with 9 bases identical to TRBD2. In germline, CDR1 is SSHAT, CDR2 FNYEAQ (reference sequence). CDR3 length: 15 amino acids. The ends lost 1 base at V and 3 bases at J; junction bases unmatched: 4. This chain's CDR3 is CASSLGAGGIYEQYF. The CDR3 DNA reads as TGTGCCAGCAGCTTAGGAGCGGGAGGTATCTACGAGCAGTACTTC. The whole variable domain, filled in from reference TRBV7-7 and TRBJ2-7, reads GAGVSQSPRYKVTKRGQDVTLRCDPISSHATLYWYQQALGQGPEFLTYFNYEAQPDKSGLPSDRFSAERPEGSISTLTIQRTEQRDSAMYRCASSLGAGGIYEQYFGPGTRLTVT.

The rearrangement uses TRBV6-5 and TRBJ1-2; 8 bases are a match to TRBD1. The CDR3 extends over 13 amino acids. Per germline, CDR1 MNHEY and CDR2 SVGAGI. The junction had 3 bases not matched to a gene; V was cut back by 5 bases and J by 4 bases. DNA of the CDR3: TGTGCCAGCAGTAAGGACAGGGTCTATGGCTACACCTTC. It encodes CASSKDRVYGYTF.

The V gene is TRBV10-3, the J gene TRBJ1-1; possible D gene TRBD1, 6 bases. The V gene's germline CDR1 is ENHRY and CDR2 SYGVKD. This CDR3 has 15 amino acids. The V gene lost 5 bases and the J gene lost 5 bases, with 18 bases spanning the gap. The CDR3 loop is CAISTPWGQGTEAFF. DNA of the CDR3: TGTGCCATCAGTACACCCTGGGGGCAAGGGACTGAAGCTTTCTTT.

The rearrangement links TRBV27 to TRBJ2-5, with TRBD2 identical over 7 bases. Looked up from germline, CDR1 is MNHEY and CDR2 is SMNVEV (reference sequence). With V trimmed by 4 bases and J by 9 bases, 14 bases remained unmatched. The CDR3 has 15 residues. The CDR3 protein is CASSSRPSGQGAQYF. CDR3 coding DNA: TGTGCCAGCAGTTCCCGGCCTAGCGGCCAAGGGGCCCAGTACTTC.

The chain couples TRBV7-3 to TRBJ2-5; 11 nucleotides align to TRBD2. Germline assignment: CDR1 SGHTA and CDR2 FQGTGA. The CDR3 loop spans 15 amino acids. The junction had 5 bases not matched to a gene; V was cut back by 3 bases and J by 5 bases. In DNA, the CDR3 is TGTGCCAGCAGCTTTACTAGCGGGAGTGGGGAGACCCAGTACTTC. Its protein product is CASSFTSGSGETQYF.